The 10 T cell receptor beta chains listed next were all sequenced from one sample in a study of cytomegalovirus exposure and HLA in healthy donors. 60 Vbeta and 13 Jbeta primers were used in PCR. TCRdb's copy holds only in-frame clones and misses some; the assay was immunoSEQ multiplex PCR. The sample has about 140,000 clones, roughly 79% seen once; the top ten hold more than 0.75%. Sequencing was performed on PBMCs. The receptors come from a man younger than 35 in good health and CMV-seronegative.

The chain carries TRBV27 and TRBJ1-1, with D possibly TRBD1 on 5 matching bases. Germline CDR1 is MNHEY and CDR2 is SMNVEV (reference sequence). The CDR3 runs 10 residues. V was cut by 8 bases and J by 9 bases, with 10 bases left in between. The CDR3 spells CASFGGKAFF. CDR3 in DNA: TGTGCCAGCTTCGGGGGTAAAGCTTTCTTT.

The chain has TRBV5-5 and TRBJ2-7; 7 nucleotides align to TRBD1. The CDR3 sequence is 14 residues long. Germline CDR1 and CDR2: SGHKS and YYEKEE (reference sequence). V dropped 4 bases and J dropped 8; count of bases not matched to a gene: 12. CDR3 residues: CASSVTGTAAQQYF. CDR3 DNA sequence: TGTGCCAGCAGCGTGACCGGGACAGCAGCCCAGCAGTACTTC.

V and J are TRBV27 and TRBJ1-1; D is unclear. The V gene's germline CDR1 is MNHEY and CDR2 SMNVEV (reference sequence). V dropped 3 bases and J dropped 1 base, with 6 bases sitting between them. This CDR3 spans 13 amino acids. For the CDR3, the DNA is TGTGCCAGCAGTTTGTACGGGAACACTGAAGCTTTCTTT. This gives the protein CASSLYGNTEAFF.

This clone was seen only a few times. The chain joins TRBV6-5 to TRBJ1-6, with 8 bases matching TRBD1. CDR3 length: 15 amino acids. J gave up 7 bases and V 6 bases, and 8 bases lay outside the gene matches. Germline loops: CDR1 MNHEY, CDR2 SVGAGI. Here the CDR3 reads CASSPGGQGNSPLHF. Written as DNA, the CDR3 is TGTGCCAGCAGCCCAGGAGGACAGGGAAATTCACCCCTCCACTTT.

The genes are TRBV28 and TRBJ2-7; TRBD1 matches 9 bases. CDR1 and CDR2 (germline): MDHEN, SYDVKM. The V and J ends lost 5 bases and 0 bases, in that order; junction bases with no gene match: 8. CDR3 size: 16 residues. The CDR3: CASSASGTGISYEQYF. The DNA for the CDR3 is TGTGCCAGCAGTGCCTCCGGGACAGGGATCTCCTACGAGCAGTACTTC. Using reference TRBV28 and TRBJ2-7 for the parts outside the CDR3, the full variable domain is DVKVTQSSRYLVKRTGEKVFLECVQDMDHENMFWYRQDPGLGLRLIYFSYDVKMKEKGDIPEGYSVSREKKERFSLILESASTNQTSMYLCASSASGTGISYEQYFGPGTRLTVT.

The chain is built from TRBV21-1 and TRBJ2-7; TRBD2, the D gene given by the table, was not confirmed from the DNA. TRBV21-1 corresponds to a pseudogene. This CDR3 is 14 amino acids long. The CDR3 bases are TGTGCCAGCAGTCCTCGTCCGAGCTCCTACGAGCAGTACTTC. It yields the protein CASSPRPSSYEQYF.

CDR3 sequence reads: CASRSQQGASGNTIYF. The DNA for the CDR3 is TGTGCCAGCAGGTCTCAACAGGGAGCTTCTGGAAACACCATATATTTT. The chain carries TRBV28 and TRBJ1-3, with D possibly matching TRBD1 (6 bases). Germline V gene lookup returns CDR1 MDHEN and CDR2 SYDVKM. The CDR3 has 16 amino acids. V dropped 6 bases and J dropped 1 base, with 16 bases sitting between them.

The chain is built from TRBV5-1 and TRBJ2-1; maybe TRBD2 (6 bases). CDR1 is SGHRS and CDR2 is YFSETQ in the germline V gene. The CDR3 totals 14 residues. V shed 0 bases and J shed 9 bases, with 13 bases lying between them. The CDR3 nucleotides read TGCGCCAGCAGCTTGGCTGGGGACGGGGGTGAGCAGTTCTTC. This gives the protein CASSLAGDGGEQFF.

This clone was counted a few times. The chain joins TRBV5-4 to TRBJ2-7; 11 bases fit TRBD1. The CDR3 extends over 14 amino acids. V lost 3 bases, J lost 4 bases, and 3 bases stayed unmatched. CDR1 SGHNT and CDR2 YYREEE come from the germline V gene (reference sequence). CDR3 in DNA: TGTGCCAGCAGCTGGGGACAGGGGGGGTACGAGCAGTACTTC. Translated: CASSWGQGGYEQYF. The full variable domain, rest sourced from reference TRBV5-4 and TRBJ2-7, is ETGVTQSPTHLIKTRGQQVTLRCSSQSGHNTVSWYQQALGQGPQFIFQYYREEENGRGNFPPRFSGLQFPNYSSELNVNALELDDSALYLCASSWGQGGYEQYFGPGTRLTVT.

The chain is built from TRBV29-1 and TRBJ1-4, with TRBD1 as a possible D gene (6 bases). V dropped 6 bases and J dropped 4 bases, with 12 bases sitting between them. The CDR3 runs to 13 residues. Germline loops: CDR1 SQVTM, CDR2 ANQGSEA. CDR3: CSVLGTSNEKLFF. The CDR3 DNA reads as TGCAGCGTCCTCGGGACAAGTAATGAAAAACTGTTTTTT.